This is a list of T cell receptor beta chains from one sample in a study of shared clonotypes between healthy human individuals. Profiled with immunoSEQ multiplex PCR; TCRdb holds only in-frame clones, not every one. The sample consists of roughly 850,000 clones, about 96% of them appearing once. The sequenced sample consisted of naive CD8+ T cells sorted from blood. Receptors originate from a man aged 30 to 45 in good health. Both conserved end residues are part of each CDR3. D genes are given only for firm matches. Clone size, where shown, is once, few, many, or a class for clones that have expanded.

>-|TRBV6-1|TRBJ1-1|once
TGTGCCAGCAAAGACAGTCCGTTCACTGAAGCTTTCTTT
CASKDSPFTEAFF
>TRBD2|TRBV27|TRBJ2-1|-
TGTGCCAGCAGTTATAGCGGGAGTTCTGAGCAGTTCTTC
CASSYSGSSEQFF
>-|TRBV2|TRBJ2-7|-
TGTGCCAGCATTGACGGGGGCGCCTACGAGCAGTACTTC
CASIDGGAYEQYF
>TRBD1|TRBV29-1|TRBJ2-1|-
TGCAGCGTTGAAGGGACAGGGGCCAACAATGAGCAGTTCTTC
CSVEGTGANNEQFF
>-|TRBV29-1|TRBJ1-1|-
TGCAGCGCCCGAGGGGCAGGACGGAACACTGAAGCTTTCTTT
CSARGAGRNTEAFF
>-|TRBV9|TRBJ2-2|-
TGTGCCAGCAGCCCGAAGGAGGGTTACACCGGGGAGCTGTTTTTT
CASSPKEGYTGELFF
>TRBD1|TRBV19|TRBJ1-2|-
TGTGCCACTTCTCCGGGACAGGGCTATGGCTACACCTTC
CATSPGQGYGYTF
>-|TRBV9|TRBJ1-2|-
TGTGCCAGCAGCGCTGGAATCTATGGCTACACCTTC
CASSAGIYGYTF
>-|TRBV27|TRBJ2-7|-
TGTGCCAGCAGTCCTATCCCCAGTGCGGGGCAGTACTTC
CASSPIPSAGQYF
>TRBD1|TRBV6-5|TRBJ2-2|-
TGTGCCAGCAGTTACTTCCAGGGGGCTGCCACCGGGGAGCTGTTTTTT
CASSYFQGAATGELFF
>-|TRBV7-9|TRBJ1-5|-
TGTGCCAGCAGCTTTGACAGTAGCAATCAGCCCCAGCATTTT
CASSFDSSNQPQHF
>TRBD1|TRBV9|TRBJ2-2|-
TGTGCCAGCAGCGCCCCGGGACAGGGGAACACCGGGGAGCTGTTTTTT
CASSAPGQGNTGELFF
>-|TRBV10-3|TRBJ1-1|-
TGTGCCATCAGTGTTAGGACAGCCAATGAAGCTTTCTTT
CAISVRTANEAFF
>TRBD1|TRBV5-6|TRBJ2-1|-
TGTGCCAGCAGCTTGGGGACAGGGTCATACAATGAGCAGTTCTTC
CASSLGTGSYNEQFF
>-|TRBV4-2|TRBJ2-7|-
TGTGCCAGCAGCCTAATCCGGGACGCCTCCTACGAGCAGTACTTC
CASSLIRDASYEQYF
>-|TRBV6-5|TRBJ2-1|-
TGTGCCAGCAGTTACTCGCCCGGAGACAATGAGCAGTTCTTC
CASSYSPGDNEQFF